This entry concerns a single TCR beta chain. Using immunoSEQ multiplex PCR, the repertoire was profiled, and TCRdb retains in-frame clones only, with some absent. The repertoire holds around 2.5 million clones, with approximately 93% as singletons. The data originate from a study of shared clonotypes between healthy human individuals. V was cut by 6 bases and J by 2 bases, with 11 bases left in between. The CDR3 length is 13 residues. Germline V gene data show CDR1 as LNHNV and CDR2 as YYDKDF (reference sequence). What was sequenced was naive CD4+ T cells from PBMCs. Stated subset: CD45RA+ positively selected. V gene TRBV15 combines with J gene TRBJ2-7; D tentatively reads TRBD1 or TRBD2 (5 bases each). This TCR derives from a man between 18 and 29 years old in good health. Some clones in this sample may be carry-over from other donors' samples. CDR3 in amino acids: CATSAGRPYEQYF. The CDR3 region has the DNA TGTGCCACCAGTGCAGGGAGACCCTACGAGCAGTACTTC.